This T cell receptor (beta chain) derives from a study of cytomegalovirus exposure and HLA in healthy donors. Study observations and caveats: For presence/absence analyses, sequencing depth was assumed to be roughly uniform across donors. Cytomegalovirus status was reportedly diagnosed by the classifier with high specificity and sensitivity. A later analysis linked a missense variant in DCLRE1C to the trimming of TCR beta V and J genes. The authors later found HLA-associated TCR beta chains more clonally expanded than equally common others.

Trimming took 0 bases from V and 4 from J, leaving 15 bases between them. The CDR3 runs 16 residues. Germline V gene sequence: CDR1 SGDLS, CDR2 YYNGEE. Worth noting for this clone: Its target is unknown.

Amplification used 60 Vbeta primers and 13 Jbeta primers. Only in-frame clones appear in the TCRdb table, and some are missing; sequencing was by immunoSEQ multiplex PCR. The repertoire holds 150,000 to 160,000 clones, with 80% as singletons. The clonotype was recovered from a woman aged 40 to 55 in good health and CMV-seropositive. This rearrangement joins TRBV9 to TRBJ2-3, with D possibly matching TRBD1 (6 bases). Sequences were obtained from PBMCs. DNA for the CDR3: TGTGCCAGCAGCGTAGACCCCCAGGGGTGGGCAGATACGCAGTATTTT. It encodes CASSVDPQGWADTQYF.